The clone carrying this TCR beta chain was counted ten times or more. The sample's time point: sample taken at primary tumor resection. Sequencing of whole RNA from tumor, nontumor lung or frozen PBMC involved no sorting. V shed 4 bases, J shed 6 bases, and the junction held 15 bases outside the gene matches. CDR1 SGHRS and CDR2 YFSETQ come from the germline V gene. This CDR3 is 19 amino acids long. TCRdb fed the 5' RACE reads into MiXCR, producing one record per CDR3 protein. Among under 30,000 distinct CDR3 sequences listed, 4% to 5% were seen once. This sample is part of a study of spatial heterogeneity in lung cancer.

This specimen was PBMCs, taken at surgery. The source is a male donor with early-stage non-small cell lung cancer. This rearrangement joins TRBV5-1 to TRBJ2-2, with 13 bases that match TRBD2. The CDR3, as DNA: TGCGCCAGCAGCCCCTTGGGGACTAGCGGGGTAAAAAGCGCCGGGGAGCTGTTTTTT. Residues: CASSPLGTSGVKSAGELFF.